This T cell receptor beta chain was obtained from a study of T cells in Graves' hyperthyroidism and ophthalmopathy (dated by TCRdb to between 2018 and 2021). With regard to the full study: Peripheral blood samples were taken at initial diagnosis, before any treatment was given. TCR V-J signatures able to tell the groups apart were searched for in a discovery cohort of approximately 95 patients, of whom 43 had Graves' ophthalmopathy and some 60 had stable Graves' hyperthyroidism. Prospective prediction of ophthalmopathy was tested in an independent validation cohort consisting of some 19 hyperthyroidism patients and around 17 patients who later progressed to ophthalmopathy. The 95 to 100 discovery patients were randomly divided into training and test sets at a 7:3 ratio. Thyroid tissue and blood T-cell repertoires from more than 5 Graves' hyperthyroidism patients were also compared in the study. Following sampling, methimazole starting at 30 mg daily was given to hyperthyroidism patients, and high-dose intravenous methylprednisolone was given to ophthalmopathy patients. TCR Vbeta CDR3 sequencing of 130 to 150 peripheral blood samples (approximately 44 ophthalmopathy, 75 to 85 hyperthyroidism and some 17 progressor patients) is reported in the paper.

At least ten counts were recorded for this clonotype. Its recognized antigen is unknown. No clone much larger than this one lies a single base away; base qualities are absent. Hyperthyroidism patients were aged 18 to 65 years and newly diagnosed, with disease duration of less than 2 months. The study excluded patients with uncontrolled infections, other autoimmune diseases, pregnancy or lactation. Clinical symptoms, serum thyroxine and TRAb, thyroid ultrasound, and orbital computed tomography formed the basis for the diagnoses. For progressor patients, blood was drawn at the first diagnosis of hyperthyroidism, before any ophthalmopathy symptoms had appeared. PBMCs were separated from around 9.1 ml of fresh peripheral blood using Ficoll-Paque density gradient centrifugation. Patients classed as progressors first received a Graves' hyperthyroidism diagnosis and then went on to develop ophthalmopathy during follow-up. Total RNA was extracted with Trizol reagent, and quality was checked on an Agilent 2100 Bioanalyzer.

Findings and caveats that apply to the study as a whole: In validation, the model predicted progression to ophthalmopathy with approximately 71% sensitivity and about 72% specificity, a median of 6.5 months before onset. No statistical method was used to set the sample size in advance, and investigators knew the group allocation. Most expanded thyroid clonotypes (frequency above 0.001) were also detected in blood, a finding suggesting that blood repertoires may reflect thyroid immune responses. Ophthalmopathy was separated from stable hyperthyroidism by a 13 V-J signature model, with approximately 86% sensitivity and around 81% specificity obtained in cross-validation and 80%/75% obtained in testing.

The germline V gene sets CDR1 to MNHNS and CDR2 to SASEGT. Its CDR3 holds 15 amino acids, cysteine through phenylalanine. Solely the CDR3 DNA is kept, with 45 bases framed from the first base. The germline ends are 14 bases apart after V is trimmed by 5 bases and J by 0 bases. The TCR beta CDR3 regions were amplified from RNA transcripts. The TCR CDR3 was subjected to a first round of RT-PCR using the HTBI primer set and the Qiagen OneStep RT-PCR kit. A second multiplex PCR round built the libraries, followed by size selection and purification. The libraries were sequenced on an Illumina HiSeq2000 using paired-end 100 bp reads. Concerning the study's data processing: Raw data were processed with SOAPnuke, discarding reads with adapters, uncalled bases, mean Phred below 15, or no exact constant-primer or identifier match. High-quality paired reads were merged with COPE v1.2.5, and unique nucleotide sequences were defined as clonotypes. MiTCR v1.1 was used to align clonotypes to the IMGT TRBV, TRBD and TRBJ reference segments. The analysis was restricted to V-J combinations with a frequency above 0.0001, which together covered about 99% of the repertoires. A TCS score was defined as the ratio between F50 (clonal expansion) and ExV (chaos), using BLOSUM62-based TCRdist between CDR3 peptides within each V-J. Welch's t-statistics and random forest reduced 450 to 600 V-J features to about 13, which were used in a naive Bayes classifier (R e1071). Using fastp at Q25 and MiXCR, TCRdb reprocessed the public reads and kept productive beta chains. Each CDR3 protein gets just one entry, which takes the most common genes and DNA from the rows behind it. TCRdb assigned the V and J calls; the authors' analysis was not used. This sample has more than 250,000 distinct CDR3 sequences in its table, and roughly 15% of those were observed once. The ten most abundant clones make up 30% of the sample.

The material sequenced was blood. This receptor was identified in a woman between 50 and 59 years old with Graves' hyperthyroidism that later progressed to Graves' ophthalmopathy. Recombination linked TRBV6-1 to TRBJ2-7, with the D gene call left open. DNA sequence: TGTGCCAGCAGTTATGAGCCCGCGAGCTCCTACGAGCAGTACTTC. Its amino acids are CASSYEPASSYEQYF.